The 17 T cell receptor beta chains in this list originate from one sample, sequenced in a study of cytomegalovirus exposure and HLA in healthy donors (dated by TCRdb to the late 2010s). Libraries were prepared through the immunoSEQ multiplex PCR assay. A mixture of 60 forward primers for TCR Vbeta segments and 13 reverse primers for TCR Jbeta segments was used in the multiplex PCR. What TCRdb holds here is the immuneACCESS table cut down to in-frame rearrangements. Part of the clones is not present; checked against another copy, under half of the missing clones reflect an unresolved V gene, and the others are unexplained. The sample has 180,000 or so clones on record, less than 90% of them singletons. The ten largest clones take up around 1.4% of the sample. What was sequenced was PBMCs. The receptors stem from a girl between 5 and 17 years old in good health and CMV-seropositive.

The chain couples TRBV6-6 to TRBJ1-4, with no clear D. Germline lookup yields CDR1 MNHNY and CDR2 SVGAGI (reference sequence). This CDR3 comprises 14 residues. V was pared by 0 bases and J by 0 bases, with 2 bases between. CDR3 nucleotides: TGTGCCAGCAGTTACTCCTCAACTAATGAAAAACTGTTTTTT. It is translated as CASSYSSTNEKLFF.

J is TRBJ2-7 and V is TRBV4-1, with 9 nucleotides matching TRBD1. The CDR3 has 15 residues. Germline V gene lookup returns CDR1 MGHRA and CDR2 YSYEKL. Trimming took 3 bases from V and 9 from J; bases not matched to a gene: 12. This CDR3 reads CASSHTWGQGTAQYF. As DNA, the CDR3 is TGCGCCAGCAGCCACACTTGGGGACAGGGAACGGCGCAGTACTTC.

Notes on this clone: A read error may account for a junction end that differs from germline. The gene calls are TRBV5-6 and TRBJ1-5, with D unclear. Germline CDR1 SGHDT, CDR2 YYEEEE. The CDR3 spans 12 residues. CDR3 in amino acids: CAGSYRNQPQHF. The CDR3 nucleotides are TGTGCCGGCAGCTACAGAAATCAGCCCCAGCATTTT. The full variable domain, rest sourced from reference TRBV5-6 and TRBJ1-5, is DAGVTQSPTHLIKTRGQQVTLRCSPKSGHDTVSWYQQALGQGPQFIFQYYEEEERQRGNFPDRFSGHQFPNYSSELNVNALLLGDSALYLCAGSYRNQPQHFGDGTRLSIL.

The CDR3 loop reads CASSFPSKREQYF. In DNA form, the CDR3 reads TGTGCCAGCAGTTTCCCTTCAAAGAGAGAGCAGTACTTC. The rearrangement uses TRBV6-6 and TRBJ2-7; no reliable D call. The germline gives CDR1 MNHNY, CDR2 SVGAGI (reference sequence). The CDR3 runs to 13 residues. V dropped 4 bases and J dropped 7 bases, with 14 bases sitting between them.

J is TRBJ2-3 and V is TRBV7-2, with a weak D call TRBD1 (5 bases). The CDR3 totals 13 residues. The ends were cut back, 3 bases at V and 3 bases at J, with 7 bases in the middle. Germline V gene lookup returns CDR1 SGHTA and CDR2 FQGNSA. Here the CDR3 DNA reads TGTGCCAGCAGCTTCCAGGGAACAGATACGCAGTATTTT. Translation gives CASSFQGTDTQYF.

V and J are TRBV5-6 and TRBJ2-1, with a possible D match to TRBD2 (6 bases). Germline V gene sequence: CDR1 SGHDT, CDR2 YYEEEE. The CDR3 covers 15 residues. V was trimmed by 2 bases and J by 8 bases, leaving 17 bases between them. The DNA for the CDR3 is TGTGCCAGCAGCTTAGGACCCCCGGGAGAGGATGAGCAGTTCTTC. It codes for CASSLGPPGEDEQFF.

The CDR3 region is CASSHRLAGDNEQFF. For the CDR3, the DNA is TGTGCCAGTAGTCATAGGCTAGCGGGAGACAATGAGCAGTTCTTC. The chain uses TRBV19 and TRBJ2-1, with 10 positions matching TRBD2. V shed 5 bases, J shed 5 bases, and the junction held 6 bases outside the gene matches. Germline values: CDR1 LNHDA, CDR2 SQIVND (reference sequence). The CDR3 sequence is 15 residues long.

The chain uses TRBV7-2 and TRBJ2-6; 10 bases agree with TRBD1. CDR1 and CDR2 from the germline V gene are SGHTA and FQGNSA. J was trimmed by 4 bases and V by 4 bases; bases with no gene match: 10. The CDR3 has 18 residues. The CDR3 spells CASSSRDRGSTGANVLTF. The CDR3 bases are TGTGCCAGCAGCTCTCGGGACAGGGGTTCAACAGGGGCCAACGTCCTGACTTTC.

The V gene is TRBV27, the J gene TRBJ1-5; 10 bases fit TRBD1. CDR3 length: 15 residues. Germline CDR1 and CDR2: MNHEY and SMNVEV (reference sequence). The V gene end was trimmed by 3 bases and the J gene end by 4 bases; junction bases not matched to a gene: 3. CDR3 in amino acids: CASSLDRGINQPQHF. CDR3 sequence (DNA): TGTGCCAGCAGTTTGGACAGGGGGATTAATCAGCCCCAGCATTTT.

This clone was counted a few times. The chain combines TRBV18 with TRBJ1-5; TRBD1 aligns across 11 bases. Germline V lookup: CDR1 KGHSH, CDR2 LQKENI. The CDR3 extends over 17 amino acids. V was pared by 3 bases and J by 2 bases, with 6 bases of the junction left unmatched. The DNA of the CDR3 is TGTGCCAGCTCACCTAATGGACAGGGGGCGGGCAATCAGCCCCAGCATTTT. Translated, it gives CASSPNGQGAGNQPQHF.

This chain uses TRBV7-6 with TRBJ2-3; 7 bases are shared with TRBD2. J gave up 0 bases and V 2 bases, and 5 bases lay outside the gene matches. CDR1 is SGHVS, CDR2 FNYEAQ, per germline. CDR3 length: 16 residues. Here the CDR3 reads CASSLRAGVSTDTQYF. The CDR3 nucleotides read TGTGCCAGCAGCTTAAGGGCGGGAGTTAGCACAGATACGCAGTATTTT.

In its sample, this clone was seen once. The gene calls are TRBV27 and TRBJ2-7; 7 bases fit TRBD2. CDR1 is MNHEY, CDR2 SMNVEV, per germline (reference sequence). V lost 4 bases to trimming and J lost 3 bases; unmatched junction nucleotides: 9. The CDR3 spans 15 residues. CDR3 sequence reads: CASSSPLTSLYEQYF. The CDR3 DNA is TGTGCCAGCAGTTCACCCCTGACTAGCCTCTACGAGCAGTACTTC.

This clone appeared once. This chain joins TRBV6-5 and TRBJ2-3; tentatively, D is TRBD2 (6 bases). The CDR3 extends over 15 amino acids. With 4 bases removed from V and 4 bases from J, the gap between germline ends came to 15 bases. Germline assignment: CDR1 MNHEY and CDR2 SVGAGI. CDR3 residues: CASSSGEARADTQYF. In DNA, the CDR3 is TGTGCCAGCAGTTCGGGGGAGGCGAGGGCAGATACGCAGTATTTT.

The table lists this clone with a count of one. The V gene is TRBV7-9, the J gene TRBJ2-5, with TRBD2 matching over 11 bases. V was clipped by 5 bases and J by 3 bases; unmatched bases: 2. Germline CDR1 reads SEHNR; CDR2 reads FQNEAQ (reference sequence). The CDR3 runs to 14 residues. DNA for the CDR3: TGTGCCAGCAGCGTGACTAGCGGGAAAGAGACCCAGTACTTC. It specifies CASSVTSGKETQYF.

The rearrangement uses TRBV15 and TRBJ2-7; 8 bases line up with TRBD2. The CDR3 is 18 amino acids. Germline trimming cut 0 bases from V and 2 bases from J; bases unmatched to any gene: 12. Germline CDR1 and CDR2: LNHNV and YYDKDF (reference sequence). This CDR3 is CATSRDPVETSATYEQYF. For the CDR3, the DNA is TGTGCCACCAGCAGAGATCCCGTGGAGACTAGCGCTACCTACGAGCAGTACTTC.

The V and J genes are TRBV5-8 and TRBJ1-2; D remains ambiguous. Per the germline V gene, CDR1 is SGHTS and CDR2 is YDEGEE. The V gene lost 0 bases and the J gene lost 1 base, with 16 bases spanning the gap. The length of the CDR3 is 17 residues. The chain's CDR3 is CASSLDVGRFFNYGYTF. The CDR3 bases are TGTGCCAGCAGCTTGGATGTAGGCAGGTTTTTTAACTATGGCTACACCTTC.

This chain joins TRBV2 and TRBJ1-2; no definite D call. The V and J ends lost 6 bases and 6 bases respectively, with 14 bases between them. Germline CDR1 reads SNHLY; CDR2 reads FYNNEI. This CDR3 comprises 13 residues. The CDR3 region has the DNA TGTGCCAGCAGGTCGAGGGCGATAGATGGCTACACCTTC. Its translation is CASRSRAIDGYTF.